The 19 T cell receptor beta chains listed next were all sequenced from one sample in a study of blood T cell repertoires in COVID-19 (TCRdb year 2020). Library preparation was by the immunoSEQ multiplex PCR assay. TCRdb carries this immuneACCESS record with in-frame sequences only. Its versions omit some clonotypes, under half of them owing to an unresolved V gene in the studies checked, with the rest unexplained. Across this sample there are roughly 20,000 clones, with 70% to 90% seen only once. Around 6% of the sample lies in the top ten. The specimen sequenced was peripheral blood. The receptor set was obtained from a human donor in a cohort sampled during active COVID-19.

The genes are TRBV24-1 and TRBJ2-3; D is possibly TRBD1 (5 bases). Germline CDR1 and CDR2: KGHDR and SFDVKD. V shed 6 bases and J shed 5 bases, with 5 bases lying between them. The CDR3 consists of 11 residues. The CDR3 reads CATSQGDTQYF. The CDR3 nucleotides read TGTGCCACCAGTCAGGGAGATACGCAGTATTTT.

This CDR3 is CASSEAGRETQYF. CDR3 sequence (DNA): TGTGCCAGCAGTGAGGCGGGAAGGGAGACCCAGTACTTC. The V gene is TRBV2, the J gene TRBJ2-5; tentatively, D is TRBD2 (6 bases). The CDR3 spans 13 residues. V lost 3 bases and J lost 5, with 10 bases in between. CDR1 is SNHLY and CDR2 is FYNNEI in the germline V gene.

This chain links TRBV29-1 with TRBJ1-1; D possibly corresponds to TRBD1 (6 bases). This CDR3 is built from 13 residues. The V gene's germline CDR1 is SQVTM and CDR2 ANQGSEA. V was shortened by 2 bases and J by 5 bases, with 12 bases between the two germline ends. The CDR3 sequence is CSVERGAQTEAFF. CDR3 coding DNA: TGCAGCGTTGAACGGGGGGCGCAAACTGAAGCTTTCTTT.

This sequence joins TRBV20-1 and TRBJ2-5; D remains ambiguous. V was pared by 0 bases and J by 5 bases, with 4 bases between. Germline V gene sequence: CDR1 DFQATT, CDR2 SNEGSKA (reference sequence). The CDR3 spans 11 residues. CDR3 in amino acids: CSARDQETQYF. DNA for the CDR3: TGCAGTGCTAGAGATCAGGAGACCCAGTACTTC.

In regard to this clone: Other DNA sequences in this specimen translate into the identical CDR3. The J gene is TRBJ2-7, the V gene TRBV23-1, with 11 bases aligning to TRBD2. TRBV23-1 is known as an ORF, though its function is uncertain. The CDR3 spans 17 residues. V trimming: 6 bases; J trimming: 0 bases; junction bases outside the gene matches: 10. The CDR3 region is CASSRTDTSGSSYEQYF. In nucleotides, the CDR3 is TGCGCCAGCAGCCGGACTGATACTAGCGGGAGCTCCTACGAGCAGTACTTC.

By share, this clone ranks as large. The chain combines TRBV6-5 with TRBJ2-7; 9 bases are a match to TRBD2. After removal of 7 bases from V and 7 bases from J, the junction contained 8 bases not matched to a gene. CDR3 size: 13 residues. CDR1 is MNHEY and CDR2 is SVGAGI in the germline V gene. The CDR3 coding sequence is TGTGCCAGCACCCCTAGCGGGACCGGTGAGCAGTACTTC. Translation gives CASTPSGTGEQYF.

CDR3 amino acids: CASSLLYYGYTF. The CDR3 nucleotides read TGTGCCAGCAGCTTGCTATACTATGGCTACACCTTC. The gene calls are TRBV7-2 and TRBJ1-2; D is uncertain. The CDR3 contains 12 residues. CDR1 and CDR2 from the germline V gene are SGHTA and FQGNSA. V was cut by 3 bases and J by 3 bases, with 5 bases left in between.

Written as DNA, the CDR3 is TGTGCCAGCAGTGATCGCGTGACAGACTATGGCTACACCTTC. It codes for CASSDRVTDYGYTF. The chain links TRBV6-1 to TRBJ1-2; a possible D gene is TRBD1 (5 bases). Trimming pared 3 bases from V and 3 bases from J, leaving 11 bases between. The CDR3 extends over 14 amino acids. Per the germline V gene, CDR1 is MNHNS and CDR2 is SASEGT.

V usage is TRBV15 and J usage is TRBJ2-7; 8 nucleotides line up with TRBD2. Germline trimming cut 1 base from V and 2 bases from J; bases unmatched to any gene: 10. Per germline, CDR1 LNHNV and CDR2 YYDKDF (reference sequence). The CDR3 is 17 residues long. CDR3 loop: CATSRGLSGSLPYEQYF. The CDR3 DNA follows: TGTGCCACCAGCAGAGGGCTGAGCGGGAGTCTTCCCTACGAGCAGTACTTC.

The rearrangement uses TRBV27 and TRBJ1-1; the D is unclear. The V gene's germline CDR1 is MNHEY and CDR2 SMNVEV (reference sequence). The CDR3 consists of 15 residues. With 0 bases removed from V and 1 base from J, the gap between germline ends came to 9 bases. CDR3 in DNA: TGTGCCAGCAGTTTATCTTCTGGAGGGAACACTGAAGCTTTCTTT. Translation: CASSLSSGGNTEAFF.

The chain is built from TRBV14 and TRBJ2-2; D remains ambiguous. Between the trimmed V and J ends, which lost 1 base and 6 bases, there was a span of 9 bases. CDR3 length equals 14 residues. Germline-derived CDR1 and CDR2 are SGHDN and FVKESK. CDR3 DNA sequence: TGTGCCAGCAGCCAAGCCGTACTCGCCGGGGAGCTGTTTTTT. Translating gives CASSQAVLAGELFF.

The rearrangement joins TRBV6-1 to TRBJ2-7; perhaps TRBD2 as D (7 bases). This CDR3 has 12 amino acids. The V gene lost 2 bases and the J gene lost 6 bases, with 8 bases spanning the gap. Germline assignment: CDR1 MNHNS and CDR2 SASEGT. CDR3 bases: TGTGCCAGCAGTGAAAGGGGGGGCGAGCAGTACTTC. Protein: CASSERGGEQYF.

The chain uses TRBV28 and TRBJ2-3; 13 nucleotides agree with TRBD2. V was clipped by 10 bases and J by 1 base; unmatched bases: 17. Germline loops: CDR1 MDHEN, CDR2 SYDVKM. This CDR3 has 19 residues. In DNA form, the CDR3 reads TGTGCCATCGCGCTCTCCGGGACTAGCGGGGTGGGGGGCACAGATACGCAGTATTTT. Protein: CAIALSGTSGVGGTDTQYF.

This clone came up once. The chain joins TRBV11-3 to TRBJ2-7; 12 nucleotides align to TRBD1. The germline CDR1 and CDR2 sequences are SGHNT and YENEEA. V shed 0 bases and J 5 bases; nucleotides not matched to a gene: 5. This CDR3 has 16 residues. The CDR3 is CASSLETGTGGDEQYF. The CDR3 region has the DNA TGTGCCAGCAGCTTAGAGACCGGGACAGGGGGCGACGAGCAGTACTTC.

The chain uses TRBV7-3 and TRBJ2-2; tentative D call: TRBD2 (5 bases). The V gene's germline CDR1 is SGHTA and CDR2 FQGTGA. Between the trimmed V and J ends, which lost 1 base and 8 bases, there was a span of 14 bases. The CDR3 totals 15 residues. CDR3 DNA sequence: TGTGCCAGCAGCTTAAGTTGGACTGCCGGGGGGGAGCTGTTTTTT. Translated, it gives CASSLSWTAGGELFF.

V gene TRBV9 combines with J gene TRBJ2-2; D uncertain. This CDR3 has 15 residues. Germline V CDR1 and CDR2: SGDLS, YYNGEE. Trimming removed 0 bases from V and 1 base from J, with 7 bases in between. CDR3: CASSVESLNTGELFF. The CDR3 nucleotides read TGTGCCAGCAGCGTAGAATCCCTGAACACCGGGGAGCTGTTTTTT.

The chain recombines TRBV9 with TRBJ2-3; 11 bases match TRBD2. The ends lost 4 bases at V and 2 bases at J; junction bases unmatched: 9. This CDR3 is 17 amino acids long. Germline V lookup: CDR1 SGDLS, CDR2 YYNGEE. The CDR3 DNA reads as TGTGCCAGCAGCCTACTAGCGGGAGAGCATATCACAGATACGCAGTATTTT. Translating it yields CASSLLAGEHITDTQYF.

The V and J genes are TRBV7-8 and TRBJ2-6; 9 positions match TRBD1. Germline V gene sequence: CDR1 SGHVS, CDR2 FQNEAQ. The CDR3 contains 17 residues. V was pared by 5 bases and J by 4 bases, with 9 bases of the junction left unmatched. The CDR3 sequence: CASSPRTGASGANVLTF. The DNA for the CDR3 is TGTGCCAGCAGCCCACGGACAGGGGCTTCGGGGGCCAACGTCCTGACTTTC.

This chain links TRBV4-2 with TRBJ2-7; TRBD1 aligns across 7 bases. Per germline, CDR1 LGHNA and CDR2 YNFKEQ. This CDR3 region has 18 residues. The V gene end was trimmed by 3 bases and the J gene end by 4 bases; junction bases not matched to a gene: 18. The CDR3 spells CASSHVPIPGQRHYEQYF. CDR3 DNA: TGTGCCAGCAGCCATGTTCCTATCCCGGGACAGAGACATTACGAGCAGTACTTC.